This section outlines one T cell receptor (beta chain) sequence together with its context. These data belong to a study of blood T cell repertoires in COVID-19. Enrolled through a virtual design, the participants were between 18 and 89 years of age and came from 24 US areas. This CDR3 has 17 residues. Germline CDR1 LNHDA, CDR2 SQIVND (reference sequence). Losses at the gene ends were 1 base for V and 2 bases for J; bases not matched to a gene: 6. Some clones are missing from TCRdb's copy, which holds only in-frame ones; the method was immunoSEQ multiplex PCR. This table has 200,000 to 300,000 clones, about 87% appearing once.

V gene TRBV19 combines with J gene TRBJ2-3, with TRBD2 matching over 10 bases. The clonotype originates from a woman between 35 and 50 years old who had been exposed to COVID-19. The source material was PBMCs or T cells enriched from blood (not recorded which). The DNA for the CDR3 is TGTGCCAGTAGTATAGGGTCAGCGGGGGGGCTCACAGATACGCAGTATTTT. Protein sequence: CASSIGSAGGLTDTQYF.